The clone carrying this T cell receptor (beta chain) has a count of ten or more. This sample is drawn from a study of T cells in Graves' hyperthyroidism and ophthalmopathy. It was RNA transcripts that yielded the amplified TCR beta CDR3 regions. Carried out on the TCR CDR3, a first-round RT-PCR used the HTBI primer set. MiXCR, applied by TCRdb to the multiplex PCR reads, yields one record per CDR3 protein. The sample includes about 500,000 distinct CDR3 sequences, around 14% of them seen just once. This receptor was obtained from a woman aged 18 to 35 with Graves' hyperthyroidism. Sequencing input: blood.

CDR3 sequence: CASSLRQGTTEAFF. In DNA form, the CDR3 reads TGTGCCAGCAGCCTTAGACAGGGGACCACTGAAGCTTTCTTT. V gene TRBV7-9 combines with J gene TRBJ1-1; 8 nucleotides match TRBD1. Trimming removed 5 bases from V and 4 bases from J; junction bases left unmatched: 6. CDR1 is SEHNR and CDR2 is FQNEAQ in the germline V gene (reference sequence). The CDR3 is made up of 14 amino acids.